This T cell receptor beta chain was profiled in a study of T cell clones after liver transplantation. This clone was observed a handful of times. This CDR3 is built from 15 residues. Germline CDR1 is MGHDK and CDR2 is SYGVNS. The J segment lost 4 bases and the V segment lost 2 bases, leaving 5 bases of the junction unmatched. The repertoire was sequenced with immunoSEQ multiplex PCR; TCRdb's copy has only in-frame clones and lacks some. The table lists about 100,000 clones, 82% of them singletons. This sequence joins TRBV25-1 and TRBJ1-2; 9 bases align to TRBD1. The specimen comprised CD4+ T cells from blood, sampled before liver transplant. The source of this sequence is a human donor who received a liver transplant. The CDR3 sequence: CASSETGGGSYGYTF. Written as DNA, the CDR3 is TGTGCCAGCAGTGAAACAGGGGGCGGGAGCTATGGCTACACCTTC.